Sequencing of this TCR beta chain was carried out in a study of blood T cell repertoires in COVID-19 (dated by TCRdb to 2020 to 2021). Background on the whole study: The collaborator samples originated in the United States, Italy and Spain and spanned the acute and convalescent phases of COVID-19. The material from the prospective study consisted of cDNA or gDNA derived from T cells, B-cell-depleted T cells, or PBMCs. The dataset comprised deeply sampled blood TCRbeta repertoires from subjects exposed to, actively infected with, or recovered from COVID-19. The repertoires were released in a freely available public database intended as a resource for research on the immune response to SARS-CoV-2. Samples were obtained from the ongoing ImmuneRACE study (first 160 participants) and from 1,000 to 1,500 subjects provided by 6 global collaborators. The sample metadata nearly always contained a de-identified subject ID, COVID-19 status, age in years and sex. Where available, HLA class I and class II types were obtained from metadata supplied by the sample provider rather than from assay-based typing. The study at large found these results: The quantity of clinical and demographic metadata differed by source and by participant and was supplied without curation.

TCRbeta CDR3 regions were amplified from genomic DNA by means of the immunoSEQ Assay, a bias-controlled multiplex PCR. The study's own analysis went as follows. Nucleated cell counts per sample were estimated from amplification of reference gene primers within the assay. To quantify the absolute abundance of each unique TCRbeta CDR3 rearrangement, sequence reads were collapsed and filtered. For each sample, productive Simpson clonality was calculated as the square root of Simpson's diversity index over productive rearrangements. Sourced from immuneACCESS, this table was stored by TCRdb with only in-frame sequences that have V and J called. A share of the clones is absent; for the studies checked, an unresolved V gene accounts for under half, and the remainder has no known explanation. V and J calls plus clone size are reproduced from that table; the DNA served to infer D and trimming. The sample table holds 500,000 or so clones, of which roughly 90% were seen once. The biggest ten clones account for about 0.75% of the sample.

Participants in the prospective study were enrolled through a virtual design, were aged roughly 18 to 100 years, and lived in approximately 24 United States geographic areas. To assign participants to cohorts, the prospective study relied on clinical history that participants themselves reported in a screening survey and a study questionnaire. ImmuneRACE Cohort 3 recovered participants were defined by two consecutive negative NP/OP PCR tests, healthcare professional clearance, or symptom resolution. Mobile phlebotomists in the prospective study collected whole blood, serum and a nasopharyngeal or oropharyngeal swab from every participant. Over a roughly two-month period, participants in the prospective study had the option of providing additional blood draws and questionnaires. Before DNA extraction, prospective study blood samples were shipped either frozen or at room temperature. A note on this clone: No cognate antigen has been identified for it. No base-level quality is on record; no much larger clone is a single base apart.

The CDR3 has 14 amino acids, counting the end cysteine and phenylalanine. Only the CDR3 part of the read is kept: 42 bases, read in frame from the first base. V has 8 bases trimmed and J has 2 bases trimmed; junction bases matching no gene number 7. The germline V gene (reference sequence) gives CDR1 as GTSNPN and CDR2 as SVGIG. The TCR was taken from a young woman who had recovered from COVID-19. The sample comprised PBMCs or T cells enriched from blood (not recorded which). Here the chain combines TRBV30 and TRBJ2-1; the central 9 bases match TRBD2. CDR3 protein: CAPTQRGAYNEQFF. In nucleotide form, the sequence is TGTGCCCCGACCCAGCGGGGGGCCTACAATGAGCAGTTCTTC.